Shown below are 9 T cell receptor beta chains from a single sample sequenced in a study of a mutant IDH1 vaccine in newly diagnosed glioma. Method: immunoSEQ multiplex PCR; TCRdb's copy keeps in-frame clones and lacks some. The top ten hold approximately 12% of the sample, which has about 67,000 clones, approximately 87% seen once. Time point of the sample: week 23, last vaccination. Doses of 300 ug of mutant IDH1 20-mer peptide were given with topical imiquimod. Antigens for these TCRs are unknown. This material consisted of PBMCs, taken from a glioma patient whose treatment included an IDH1 peptide vaccine. These receptors were collected from a young man with glioma.

The rearrangement links TRBV6-5 to TRBJ1-4, with D maybe TRBD1 (5 bases). Germline CDR1 reads MNHEY; CDR2 reads SVGAGI. V was clipped by 6 bases and J by 5 bases, with 16 bases between them. There are 15 residues in the CDR3. In DNA, the CDR3 is TGTGCCAGCAGACTGGTCGGGGCCAGAAATGAAAAACTGTTTTTT. Amino acids: CASRLVGARNEKLFF.

This clone appeared a single time. The gene calls are TRBV7-8 and TRBJ2-1, with 8 bases fitting TRBD2. This CDR3 is built from 16 residues. The germline V gene has CDR1 SGHVS and CDR2 FQNEAQ. Trimming removed 7 bases from V and 5 bases from J; junction bases left unmatched: 13. CDR3 sequence: CASTLLPGGDNNEQFF. CDR3 DNA sequence: TGTGCCAGCACCCTCTTGCCCGGGGGGGACAACAATGAGCAGTTCTTC.

The count of this clone is one. The CDR3 protein is CASSSPGTASSNQPQHF. The CDR3 nucleotides are TGTGCCAGCAGCTCCCCCGGGACAGCCTCTAGCAATCAGCCCCAGCATTTT. The chain couples TRBV7-2 to TRBJ1-5, with 7 nucleotides matching TRBD1. J gave up 0 bases and V 4 bases, and 9 bases lay outside the gene matches. Germline V lookup: CDR1 SGHTA, CDR2 FQGNSA. The CDR3 has 17 amino acids.

This clone was seen once. The chain carries TRBV4-3 and TRBJ2-2; a possible D gene is TRBD1 (5 bases). The V end lost 4 bases, the J end lost 7 bases, and 13 bases lay between the germline ends. The CDR3 totals 14 residues. Germline V gene sequence: CDR1 LGHNA, CDR2 YSLEER. This chain's CDR3 is CASSPWTSVGELFF. CDR3 DNA: TGCGCCAGCAGCCCCTGGACATCCGTCGGGGAGCTGTTTTTT.

With regard to this clone: Within the sample, other DNA sequences also encode this same CDR3. V usage is TRBV9 and J usage is TRBJ1-2; D gene ambiguous. Germline V CDR1 and CDR2: SGDLS, YYNGEE. CDR3 length: 13 residues. Between the trimmed V and J ends, which lost 0 bases and 5 bases, there was a span of 8 bases. In DNA form, the CDR3 reads TGTGCCAGCAGCGTAGGCCAGTCTTATGGCTACACCTTC. Residues: CASSVGQSYGYTF.

The gene calls are TRBV19 and TRBJ2-7, with D perhaps TRBD1 (5 bases). The germline V gene encodes CDR1 LNHDA and CDR2 SQIVND (reference sequence). The CDR3 loop spans 15 amino acids. Trimming shortened V by 6 bases and J by 3 bases, and 18 bases separated the two germline ends. The CDR3 spells CASSPRQGVFYEQYF. In DNA, the CDR3 is TGTGCCAGTAGCCCTCGCCAGGGTGTTTTCTACGAGCAGTACTTC.

V is TRBV7-9 and J is TRBJ2-3; D not resolved. CDR1 is SEHNR, CDR2 FQNEAQ, per germline (reference sequence). The V and J ends lost 0 bases and 11 bases respectively, with 18 bases between them. This CDR3 is built from 15 residues. The chain's CDR3 is CASSLAASSGKVQYF. The DNA for the CDR3 is TGTGCCAGCAGCTTAGCGGCGAGCTCCGGAAAGGTGCAGTATTTT.

This clone has just a few counts. The rearrangement links TRBV19 to TRBJ1-1; a weak D match, TRBD1 (5 bases). From germline, CDR1 is LNHDA and CDR2 SQIVND (reference sequence). The CDR3 runs to 13 residues. The V end was cut by 6 bases, the J end by 5 bases, with 13 bases between. CDR3 DNA sequence: TGTGCCAGTAGAAAACCAGGGAAGACTGAAGCTTTCTTT. This codes for CASRKPGKTEAFF.

The chain couples TRBV27 to TRBJ1-4, with D possibly being TRBD1 (5 bases). Germline V gives CDR1 MNHEY, CDR2 SMNVEV (reference sequence). The CDR3 runs to 11 residues. The V gene lost 8 bases and the J gene lost 4 bases, with 5 bases spanning the gap. The DNA of the CDR3 is TGTGCCAGCGGACATAATGAAAAACTGTTTTTT. Residues: CASGHNEKLFF.